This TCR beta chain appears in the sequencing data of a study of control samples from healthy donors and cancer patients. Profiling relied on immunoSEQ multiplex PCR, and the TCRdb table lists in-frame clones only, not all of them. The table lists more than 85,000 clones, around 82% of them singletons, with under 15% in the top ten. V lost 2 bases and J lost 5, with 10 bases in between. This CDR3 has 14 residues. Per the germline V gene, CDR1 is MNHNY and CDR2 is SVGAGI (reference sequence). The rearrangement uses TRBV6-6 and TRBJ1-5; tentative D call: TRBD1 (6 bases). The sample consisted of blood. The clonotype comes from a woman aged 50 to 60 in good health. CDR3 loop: CASSYRDKDQPQHF. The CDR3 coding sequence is TGTGCCAGCAGTTACCGGGACAAGGATCAGCCCCAGCATTTT.